The 26 T cell receptor beta chains listed next were all sequenced from one sample in a study of cytomegalovirus exposure and HLA in healthy donors. The PCR contained 60 Vbeta and 13 Jbeta primers. Measured with immunoSEQ multiplex PCR; TCRdb has only the in-frame clones, and not every one. This sample contains some 180,000 clones. Sequenced: PBMCs. These TCRs come from a man aged 25 to 45 in good health and CMV-seronegative.

This chain uses TRBV2 with TRBJ1-2, with a tentative D call TRBD1 (5 bases). There are 13 residues in the CDR3. Per germline, CDR1 SNHLY and CDR2 FYNNEI. V lost 6 bases, J lost 1 base, and 9 bases lay in between. The CDR3 DNA follows: TGTGCCAGCAGAGCTAGGGGTAACTATGGCTACACCTTC. Residues: CASRARGNYGYTF.

The rearrangement uses TRBV6-5 and TRBJ1-3; D is uncertain. The V gene's germline CDR1 is MNHEY and CDR2 SVGAGI. The CDR3 runs to 16 residues. V was clipped by 2 bases and J by 0 bases, with 11 bases between them. CDR3 residues: CASSYGVVYSGNTIYF. The CDR3 nucleotides read TGTGCCAGCAGTTACGGAGTAGTATACTCTGGAAACACCATATATTTT.

V gene TRBV27 combines with J gene TRBJ2-3, with 10 bases identical to TRBD2. CDR3 length: 17 residues. After removal of 5 bases from V and 3 bases from J, the junction contained 11 bases not matched to a gene. Germline lookup yields CDR1 MNHEY and CDR2 SMNVEV (reference sequence). Here the CDR3 DNA reads TGTGCCAGCAGTCCCAAAGGACTAGCGGAAAGAACAGATACGCAGTATTTT. It yields the protein CASSPKGLAERTDTQYF.

The chain couples TRBV6-5 to TRBJ2-2, with D possibly matching TRBD2 (5 bases). V lost 6 bases and J 7 bases, leaving 12 bases between the germline ends. The CDR3 extends over 13 amino acids. Germline V lookup: CDR1 MNHEY, CDR2 SVGAGI. The CDR3 DNA reads as TGTGCCAGCAGGGGGAGCTTTAACGGGGAGCTGTTTTTT. Residues: CASRGSFNGELFF.

This chain links TRBV28 with TRBJ1-1; 7 nucleotides agree with TRBD1. The length of the CDR3 is 14 residues. The ends lost 6 bases at V and 2 bases at J; junction bases unmatched: 6. Germline V lookup: CDR1 MDHEN, CDR2 SYDVKM. CDR3 nucleotide sequence: TGTGCCAGCAGAAGAGGACAGGACAACACTGAAGCTTTCTTT. Protein: CASRRGQDNTEAFF. Drawing the rest from reference TRBV28 and TRBJ1-1, the complete variable domain is DVKVTQSSRYLVKRTGEKVFLECVQDMDHENMFWYRQDPGLGLRLIYFSYDVKMKEKGDIPEGYSVSREKKERFSLILESASTNQTSMYLCASRRGQDNTEAFFGQGTRLTVV.

This chain links TRBV4-1 with TRBJ1-1; D remains unclear. Germline V gene lookup returns CDR1 MGHRA and CDR2 YSYEKL. The CDR3 sequence is 14 residues long. V lost 4 bases, J lost 4 bases, and 13 bases lay in between. This CDR3 is CASSPPLGSTEAFF. CDR3 DNA: TGCGCCAGCAGCCCGCCTTTGGGGAGCACTGAAGCTTTCTTT.

The J gene is TRBJ2-1, the V gene TRBV19; perhaps TRBD1 as D (6 bases). Germline V CDR1 and CDR2: LNHDA, SQIVND (reference sequence). Trimming took 5 bases from V and 7 from J, leaving 12 bases between them. This CDR3 spans 13 amino acids. Here the CDR3 reads CASSSNRANEQFF. CDR3 in DNA: TGTGCCAGTAGTTCAAACAGGGCTAATGAGCAGTTCTTC.

The V call is TRBV19, the J call TRBJ1-5; D is ambiguous. The V and J ends lost 5 bases and 2 bases respectively, with 13 bases between them. The CDR3 sequence is 15 residues long. Germline CDR1 LNHDA, CDR2 SQIVND (reference sequence). Here the CDR3 reads CASSYDGSGNQPQHF. The DNA for the CDR3 is TGTGCCAGTAGTTACGACGGGAGTGGCAATCAGCCCCAGCATTTT.

As DNA, the CDR3 is TGTGCCATCAGTGAGACTAGCGGGAGCCCGGTTGAGCAGTTCTTC. This sequence encodes CAISETSGSPVEQFF. V is TRBV10-3 and J is TRBJ2-1; TRBD2 matches 11 bases. The CDR3 is made up of 15 amino acids. The V and J ends lost 2 bases and 9 bases, in that order; junction bases with no gene match: 6. Germline values: CDR1 ENHRY, CDR2 SYGVKD.

The gene calls are TRBV7-9 and TRBJ1-4; D might be TRBD1 (6 bases). CDR1 SEHNR and CDR2 FQNEAQ come from the germline V gene (reference sequence). V dropped 5 bases and J dropped 5 bases, with 15 bases sitting between them. The CDR3 extends over 15 amino acids. CDR3 amino acids: CASSRPDSQNEKLFF. The CDR3 bases are TGTGCCAGCAGCCGTCCGGACAGCCAAAATGAAAAACTGTTTTTT.

This chain connects TRBV6-1 to TRBJ1-2; D may be TRBD1 (6 bases). This CDR3 spans 15 amino acids. Deletions cut 3 bases from V and 4 bases from J, with 15 bases between. Germline V gene sequence: CDR1 MNHNS, CDR2 SASEGT. The CDR3 loop is CASSEAGDRVYGYTF. The CDR3 nucleotides are TGTGCCAGCAGTGAGGCAGGGGATAGGGTCTATGGCTACACCTTC.

The chain has TRBV7-9 and TRBJ2-1; 11 nucleotides align to TRBD2. Germline loops: CDR1 SEHNR, CDR2 FQNEAQ (reference sequence). The CDR3 covers 19 residues. With 6 bases clipped from V and 1 base from J, the junction kept 14 bases outside the gene matches. Here the CDR3 DNA reads TGTGCCAGCAGTCCCCGGGGGTCTAGCGGGAGGCAATCCTACAATGAGCAGTTCTTC. This sequence encodes CASSPRGSSGRQSYNEQFF.

V usage is TRBV25-1 and J usage is TRBJ1-1; 9 nucleotides line up with TRBD1. This CDR3 is built from 16 residues. V shed 3 bases, J shed 5 bases, and the junction held 10 bases outside the gene matches. Germline CDR1 MGHDK, CDR2 SYGVNS. As DNA, the CDR3 is TGTGCCAGCAGTGACCCGGGACAGGGTGGACGGACTGAAGCTTTCTTT. It is translated as CASSDPGQGGRTEAFF.

The chain employs TRBV30 and TRBJ2-7; 9 bases are a match to TRBD1. V shed 0 bases and J 7 bases; nucleotides not matched to a gene: 4. This CDR3 spans 13 amino acids. CDR1 is GTSNPN, CDR2 SVGIG, per germline (reference sequence). Here the CDR3 DNA reads TGTGCCTGGAGTGTACAGGGGGCGCGAGAGCAGTACTTC. It specifies CAWSVQGAREQYF.

The rearrangement uses TRBV6-6 and TRBJ1-5, with D perhaps matching TRBD1 (5 bases). The germline gives CDR1 MNHNY, CDR2 SVGAGI (reference sequence). The V gene lost 6 bases and the J gene lost 6 bases, with 21 bases spanning the gap. The CDR3 has 16 amino acids. The CDR3 bases are TGTGCCAGCAGCCTACCCTTTCGGGGGAGCGGTCAGCCCCAGCATTTT. Translation gives CASSLPFRGSGQPQHF.

V and J are TRBV4-1 and TRBJ2-7, with D perhaps TRBD2 (5 bases). This CDR3 has 15 residues. V was cut by 3 bases and J by 6 bases, with 18 bases left in between. CDR1 and CDR2 (germline): MGHRA, YSYEKL. Here the CDR3 DNA reads TGCGCCAGCAGCCACCCCGGTTCGAGGGTAGGCGAGCAGTACTTC. Protein product: CASSHPGSRVGEQYF.

The V gene is TRBV11-3, the J gene TRBJ2-5, with 8 bases fitting TRBD2. Gene TRBJ2-7 matches the end of the DNA better, so the J call may be wrong. Germline loops: CDR1 SGHNT, CDR2 YENEEA. CDR3 length equals 15 residues. For the CDR3, the DNA is TGTGCCAGCAGCTTATTAACTAGCGGACCCTACGAGCAGTACTTC. As protein: CASSLLTSGPYEQYF.

The chain employs TRBV6-1 and TRBJ1-5; the D gene is possibly TRBD1 (6 bases). The V end was cut by 8 bases, the J end by 4 bases, with 15 bases between. Germline V CDR1 and CDR2: MNHNS, SASEGT. The CDR3 contains 14 residues. DNA of the CDR3: TGTGCCAGCGGATGGGGGGGCGGAAATCAGCCCCAGCATTTT. It yields the protein CASGWGGGNQPQHF.

The V and J genes are TRBV29-1 and TRBJ2-1; 8 nucleotides match TRBD2. The CDR3 extends over 13 amino acids. The germline gives CDR1 SQVTM, CDR2 ANQGSEA. CDR3 sequence reads: CGIAGNPYNEQFF. CDR3 nucleotides: TGCGGTATAGCGGGGAACCCCTACAATGAGCAGTTCTTC.

The rearrangement links TRBV11-3 to TRBJ2-3; 12 bases agree with TRBD2. The germline gives CDR1 SGHNT, CDR2 YENEEA. The CDR3 spans 16 residues. V shed 5 bases and J 3 bases; nucleotides not matched to a gene: 6. The CDR3 is CASSRTSGGRTDTQYF. In DNA form, the CDR3 reads TGTGCCAGCAGCCGTACTAGCGGGGGGAGGACAGATACGCAGTATTTT. Full variable domain (outside the CDR3, taken from reference TRBV11-3 and TRBJ2-3): EAGVVQSPRYKIIEKKQPVAFWCNPISGHNTLYWYLQNLGQGPELLIRYENEEAVDDSQLPKDRFSAERLKGVDSTLKIQPAELGDSAVYLCASSRTSGGRTDTQYFGPGTRLTVL.

V usage is TRBV5-1 and J usage is TRBJ2-7, with D possibly TRBD2 on 5 matching bases. Germline CDR1 reads SGHRS; CDR2 reads YFSETQ. There are 15 residues in the CDR3. The V end lost 3 bases, the J end lost 0 bases, and 13 bases lay between the germline ends. In DNA form, the CDR3 reads TGCGCCAGCAGCTCCAATAGCGCCAGCTCCTACGAGCAGTACTTC. It translates to CASSSNSASSYEQYF.

The chain links TRBV30 to TRBJ1-1; D gene ambiguous. V was pared by 4 bases and J by 1 base, with 4 bases between. In germline, CDR1 is GTSNPN, CDR2 SVGIG (reference sequence). The CDR3 totals 11 residues. CDR3 amino acids: CAWNRNTEAFF. CDR3 coding DNA: TGTGCCTGGAACAGGAACACTGAAGCTTTCTTT.

The chain employs TRBV5-1 and TRBJ2-7; maybe TRBD2 (6 bases). Germline-derived CDR1 and CDR2 are SGHRS and YFSETQ. Trimming shortened V by 4 bases and J by 2 bases, and 16 bases separated the two germline ends. The CDR3 length is 15 residues. The CDR3 spells CASSRGGSSTYEQYF. The CDR3 DNA sequence: TGCGCCAGCAGCAGAGGAGGGTCTAGCACCTACGAGCAGTACTTC.

The J gene is TRBJ2-5, the V gene TRBV5-1, with TRBD1 matching 10 bases. Germline CDR1 and CDR2: SGHRS and YFSETQ. This CDR3 spans 14 amino acids. Trimming at V came to 4 bases and at J to 4 bases, leaving 4 bases not matched to a gene. The CDR3 loop reads CASSTRTGGETQYF. In DNA form, the CDR3 reads TGCGCCAGCAGCACCCGGACAGGGGGAGAGACCCAGTACTTC.

The CDR3: CASTRQVLSSGANVLTF. CDR3 DNA: TGTGCCAGCACAAGACAGGTCCTAAGCTCTGGGGCCAACGTCCTGACTTTC. This rearrangement joins TRBV28 to TRBJ2-6, with D maybe TRBD1 (6 bases). Trimming took off 7 bases at V and 0 bases at J, with 16 bases between the two ends. From germline, CDR1 is MDHEN and CDR2 SYDVKM. The CDR3 consists of 17 residues.

V and J are TRBV10-2 and TRBJ2-7, with 11 bases fitting TRBD2. Germline V gene lookup returns CDR1 WSHSY and CDR2 SAAADI. V gave up 3 bases and J gave up 6 bases; unmatched junction bases: 4. The CDR3 runs 14 residues. The CDR3 nucleotides are TGCGCCAGCAGTGACGCTAGCGGGAGGTCCGAGCAGTACTTC. Translation: CASSDASGRSEQYF.